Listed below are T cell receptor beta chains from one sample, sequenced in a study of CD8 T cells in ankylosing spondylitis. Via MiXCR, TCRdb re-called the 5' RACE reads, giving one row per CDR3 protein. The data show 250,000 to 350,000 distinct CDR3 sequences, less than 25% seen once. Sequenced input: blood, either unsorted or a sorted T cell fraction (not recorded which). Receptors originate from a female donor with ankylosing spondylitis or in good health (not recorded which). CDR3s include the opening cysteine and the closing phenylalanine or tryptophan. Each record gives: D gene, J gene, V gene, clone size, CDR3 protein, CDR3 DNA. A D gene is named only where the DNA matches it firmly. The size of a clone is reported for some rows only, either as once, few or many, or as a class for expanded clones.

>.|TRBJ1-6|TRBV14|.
CASSQASRGLRLHF
TGTGCCAGCAGCCAAGCGTCTAGGGGGTTGCGCCTCCACTTT
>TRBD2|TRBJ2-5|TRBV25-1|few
CASRGRLAVETQYF
TGTGCCAGCAGGGGCCGACTAGCGGTAGAGACCCAGTACTTC
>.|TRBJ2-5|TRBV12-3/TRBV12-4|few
CASSLQGIQETQYF
TGTGCCAGCAGTTTGCAGGGAATCCAAGAGACCCAGTACTTC
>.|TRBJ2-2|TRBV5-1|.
CASMSLTNTGELFF
TGCGCCAGCATGAGCCTAACGAACACCGGGGAGCTGTTTTTT
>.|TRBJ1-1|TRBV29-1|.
CSVGSGQGAFF
TGCAGCGTTGGCTCGGGACAAGGAGCTTTCTTT
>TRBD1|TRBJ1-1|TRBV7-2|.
CASGQEVGSAFF
TGTGCCAGCGGACAGGAAGTAGGCTCGGCTTTCTTT
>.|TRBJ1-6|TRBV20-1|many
CSARTSNNSPLHF
TGCAGTGCTAGAACCAGTAATAATTCACCCCTCCACTTT
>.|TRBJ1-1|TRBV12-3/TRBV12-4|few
CASSWTVEAFF
TGTGCCAGCAGTTGGACAGTTGAAGCTTTCTTT
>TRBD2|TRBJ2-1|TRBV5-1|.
CASSLLGSSSGPYNEQFF
TGCGCCAGCAGCTTGTTGGGCTCCTCTAGCGGTCCCTACAATGAGCAGTTCTTC
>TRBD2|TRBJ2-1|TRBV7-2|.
CASSSLAGDYEQFF
TGTGCCAGCAGCTCCCTAGCGGGAGATTATGAGCAGTTCTTC
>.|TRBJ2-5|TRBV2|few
CASSLQVQETQYF
TGTGCCAGCAGTCTACAGGTCCAAGAGACCCAGTACTTC
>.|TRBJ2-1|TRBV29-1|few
CSVERGASYNEQFF
TGCAGCGTTGAAAGGGGGGCGTCATACAATGAGCAGTTCTTC
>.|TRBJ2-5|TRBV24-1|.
CATSDRGKTQYF
TGTGCCACCAGTGACAGGGGTAAGACCCAGTACTTC
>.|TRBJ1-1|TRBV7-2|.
CASSLIRLNTEAFF
TGTGCCAGCAGCTTAATCAGATTGAACACTGAAGCTTTCTTT
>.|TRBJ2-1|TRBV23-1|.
CASRRVDEQFF
TGCGCCAGCAGACGGGTTGATGAGCAGTTCTTC